One and the same sample provided the 10 T cell receptor beta chains below, sequenced in a study of technical replicates of blood from four donors. TCRdb keeps only in-frame clones here, not all; method: immunoSEQ multiplex PCR. The sample consists of around 80,000 clones, around 93% of them appearing once. Sequenced sample: T cells isolated from PBMCs. These receptors all stem from a human donor in good health.

The chain couples TRBV27 to TRBJ1-6; D perhaps matches TRBD1 (5 bases). From germline, CDR1 is MNHEY and CDR2 SMNVEV (reference sequence). V lost 0 bases and J lost 8, with 17 bases in between. The CDR3 extends over 17 amino acids. CDR3 sequence reads: CASSLSTQHQGYSPLHF. The CDR3 region has the DNA TGTGCCAGCAGTTTATCGACTCAGCATCAGGGCTATTCACCCCTCCACTTT.

J is TRBJ2-1 and V is TRBV29-1, with a possible D match to TRBD2 (6 bases). The germline CDR1 and CDR2 sequences are SQVTM and ANQGSEA. This CDR3 spans 14 amino acids. The germline V and J ends were trimmed by 4 bases and 3 bases, with 13 bases remaining between them. The chain's CDR3 is CSVAGVGFYNEQFF. CDR3 in DNA: TGCAGCGTTGCGGGGGTGGGTTTCTACAATGAGCAGTTCTTC.

The genes are TRBV27 and TRBJ2-1, with 9 bases that match TRBD2. V shed 2 bases, J shed 14 bases, and the junction held 1 base outside the gene matches. CDR3 length: 11 amino acids. The germline CDR1 and CDR2 sequences are MNHEY and SMNVEV (reference sequence). The CDR3 nucleotides are TGTGCCAGCAGTTTAGGGACTAGCAAGTTCTTC. Translated, it gives CASSLGTSKFF.

V and J are TRBV5-4 and TRBJ2-7; 9 bases are shared with TRBD1. Germline CDR1 is SGHNT and CDR2 is YYREEE (reference sequence). This CDR3 has 14 residues. The trim removed 0 bases at V and 4 bases at J, leaving 2 bases unmatched. The CDR3 loop is CASSLGDRAYEQYF. In DNA form, the CDR3 reads TGTGCCAGCAGCTTGGGGGACAGGGCTTACGAGCAGTACTTC. Full variable domain (outside the CDR3, taken from reference TRBV5-4 and TRBJ2-7): ETGVTQSPTHLIKTRGQQVTLRCSSQSGHNTVSWYQQALGQGPQFIFQYYREEENGRGNFPPRFSGLQFPNYSSELNVNALELDDSALYLCASSLGDRAYEQYFGPGTRLTVT.

The rearrangement links TRBV28 to TRBJ1-5; D is uncertain. CDR3 size: 13 residues. Germline V CDR1 and CDR2: MDHEN, SYDVKM. The germline V and J ends were trimmed by 3 bases and 12 bases, with 15 bases remaining between them. Written as DNA, the CDR3 is TGTGCCAGCAGTTTTATGGCCCCCAGGTACCAGCATTTT. This encodes CASSFMAPRYQHF.

This chain joins TRBV7-2 and TRBJ1-2; no firm D call. Germline V gives CDR1 SGHTA, CDR2 FQGNSA. CDR3 length equals 15 residues. V was shortened by 3 bases and J by 5 bases, with 16 bases between the two germline ends. The CDR3 sequence is CASSLGKGRTYGYTF. CDR3 bases: TGTGCCAGCAGCTTGGGCAAGGGCAGGACTTATGGCTACACCTTC. The whole variable domain, filled in from reference TRBV7-2 and TRBJ1-2, reads GAGVSQSPSNKVTEKGKDVELRCDPISGHTALYWYRQSLGQGLEFLIYFQGNSAPDKSGLPSDRFSAERTGGSVSTLTIQRTQQEDSAVYLCASSLGKGRTYGYTFGSGTRLTVV.

The chain recombines TRBV28 with TRBJ2-5; TRBD1 matches at 7 bases. This CDR3 comprises 15 residues. Losses at the gene ends were 10 bases for V and 5 bases for J; bases not matched to a gene: 16. Germline assignment: CDR1 MDHEN and CDR2 SYDVKM. CDR3 residues: CATRPLRGLRETQYF. CDR3 DNA: TGTGCCACCAGGCCCCTAAGGGGGCTGAGGGAGACCCAGTACTTC.

The chain combines TRBV6-1 with TRBJ2-7; possible D gene TRBD2, 6 bases. Trimming removed 1 base at V and 3 bases at J, with 16 bases between. Germline V CDR1 and CDR2: MNHNS, SASEGT. This CDR3 is built from 16 residues. The CDR3 reads CASSEGHGGPGYEQYF. For the CDR3, the DNA is TGTGCCAGCAGTGAAGGGCACGGGGGTCCTGGCTACGAGCAGTACTTC.

This rearrangement joins TRBV4-1 to TRBJ2-2, with D possibly being TRBD2 (5 bases). The CDR3 extends over 16 amino acids. Germline V gene lookup returns CDR1 MGHRA and CDR2 YSYEKL. V lost 1 base and J lost 4, with 13 bases in between. CDR3 protein: CASSQVGGRVTGELFF. CDR3 DNA: TGCGCCAGCAGCCAAGTGGGCGGGCGCGTCACCGGGGAGCTGTTTTTT.

The chain uses TRBV6-6 and TRBJ2-5; 7 nucleotides agree with TRBD2. The germline CDR1 and CDR2 sequences are MNHNY and SVGAGI (reference sequence). With 4 bases clipped from V and 2 bases from J, the junction kept 7 bases outside the gene matches. The CDR3 has 15 amino acids. The CDR3 protein is CASSSIAGFQETQYF. The DNA for the CDR3 is TGTGCCAGCAGTTCTATAGCGGGTTTTCAAGAGACCCAGTACTTC.